These 11 T cell receptor beta chains were all obtained from the same sample, sequenced in a study of blood T cell repertoires in COVID-19. Clones were sequenced by immunoSEQ multiplex PCR, and TCRdb holds only the in-frame ones, with some missing. The profile shows roughly 100,000 clones, roughly 80% of them singletons. The sample taken for sequencing was peripheral blood. The receptors shown here come from a woman of 80 years or more with acute or convalescent COVID-19.

The gene calls are TRBV6-5 and TRBJ2-1; tentatively, D is TRBD1 (5 bases). This CDR3 region has 14 residues. The germline CDR1 and CDR2 sequences are MNHEY and SVGAGI. V shed 7 bases and J shed 11 bases, with 21 bases lying between them. CDR3 sequence: CASKEQVSTMKQFF. The DNA of the CDR3 is TGTGCCAGCAAGGAACAGGTTTCTACAATGAAGCAGTTCTTC.

This chain connects TRBV18 to TRBJ2-7, with 8 bases matching TRBD1. Germline loops: CDR1 KGHSH, CDR2 LQKENI. There are 15 residues in the CDR3. V trimming: 6 bases; J trimming: 4 bases; junction bases outside the gene matches: 11. The CDR3 protein is CASSRDRLEKYEQYF. The DNA for the CDR3 is TGTGCCAGCTCTCGGGACAGGCTTGAAAAGTACGAGCAGTACTTC.

V usage is TRBV5-4 and J usage is TRBJ1-1; 10 bases match TRBD1. The J segment lost 4 bases and the V segment lost 5 bases, leaving 8 bases of the junction unmatched. The CDR3 is made up of 15 amino acids. Germline CDR1 and CDR2: SGHNT and YYREEE (reference sequence). The CDR3 loop is CASSLGQGRSTEAFF. The CDR3 nucleotides read TGTGCCAGCAGTCTGGGACAGGGGAGAAGCACTGAAGCTTTCTTT.

The V gene is TRBV11-2, the J gene TRBJ1-2; 7 bases are shared with TRBD1. Looked up from germline, CDR1 is SGHAT and CDR2 is FQNNGV. This CDR3 is built from 12 residues. After removal of 5 bases from V and 5 bases from J, the junction contained 2 bases not matched to a gene. The CDR3 bases are TGTGCCAGCAGCACGACAGGGTATGGCTACACCTTC. This sequence encodes CASSTTGYGYTF.

This chain uses TRBV7-6 with TRBJ2-1; TRBD2 matches 13 bases. V gave up 5 bases and J gave up 8 bases; unmatched junction bases: 12. The CDR3 extends over 17 amino acids. Per the germline V gene, CDR1 is SGHVS and CDR2 is FNYEAQ. As DNA, the CDR3 is TGTGCCAGCAGCCCGAGGACTAGCGGGAGAAAGTGGGATGAGCAGTTCTTC. This translates into CASSPRTSGRKWDEQFF.

V and J are TRBV7-6 and TRBJ2-5, with a tentative D call TRBD1 (5 bases). The CDR3 totals 13 residues. Germline V gene sequence: CDR1 SGHVS, CDR2 FNYEAQ. V was cut by 5 bases and J by 5 bases, with 12 bases left in between. The CDR3 DNA reads TGTGCCAGCAGCATCAGGGTTTGGGAGACCCAGTACTTC. This translates into CASSIRVWETQYF.

Only a few counts were recorded for this clone. This chain uses TRBV29-1 with TRBJ2-7; 8 bases match TRBD2. J lost 6 bases, V lost 8 bases, and 9 bases had no gene match. The CDR3 loop spans 12 amino acids. Germline V gene sequence: CDR1 SQVTM, CDR2 ANQGSEA. The CDR3 DNA reads as TGCAGCACTCGGCTAGCGGGTGGCGAGCAGTACTTC. Amino acids: CSTRLAGGEQYF.

The chain joins TRBV5-5 to TRBJ2-7, with 7 bases fitting TRBD1. CDR3 length equals 16 residues. The V and J ends lost 0 bases and 3 bases, in that order; junction bases with no gene match: 9. Per the germline V gene, CDR1 is SGHKS and CDR2 is YYEKEE (reference sequence). The CDR3 protein is CASSLDDRVKVYEQYF. The CDR3 DNA follows: TGTGCCAGCAGCTTGGATGACAGGGTGAAGGTCTACGAGCAGTACTTC.

This chain joins TRBV5-4 and TRBJ2-3; 8 bases agree with TRBD2. V gave up 6 bases and J gave up 0 bases; unmatched junction bases: 6. The V gene's germline CDR1 is SGHNT and CDR2 YYREEE (reference sequence). The length of the CDR3 is 15 residues. The CDR3 DNA reads as TGTGCCAGCAAACGGGAGGGAGTTAGCACAGATACGCAGTATTTT. It specifies CASKREGVSTDTQYF.

This clone was recorded a few times. The CDR3: CATSDYRGVDEQFF. CDR3 nucleotides: TGTGCCACCAGTGATTACAGGGGAGTGGATGAGCAGTTCTTC. V and J are TRBV24-1 and TRBJ2-1, with 7 nucleotides matching TRBD1. This CDR3 region has 14 residues. The germline CDR1 and CDR2 sequences are KGHDR and SFDVKD. Trimming took 2 bases from V and 8 from J; bases not matched to a gene: 5.

The chain combines TRBV4-2 with TRBJ2-5; the match to TRBD2 covers 8 bases. CDR3 length: 14 residues. CDR1 and CDR2 (germline): LGHNA, YNFKEQ. Trimming took 2 bases from V and 5 from J; bases not matched to a gene: 4. The CDR3 sequence: CASSQTGRGETQYF. The CDR3 DNA reads TGTGCCAGCAGCCAAACCGGGAGGGGGGAGACCCAGTACTTC.